These 32 T cell receptor beta chains share one sample of origin, sequenced in a study of T-cell reconstitution after alpha-beta-depleted transplantation in children (TCRdb year 2016). This specimen's treatment or condition label, per the study, means: allogeneic hematopoietic cell transplantation with graft depleted of TCRalphabeta T cells and CD19 B cells. Library preparation used PCR. Sequencer: Illumina HiSeq 2500. Molecular barcoding was employed in the preparation of TCR libraries, with unique molecular identifiers being used to normalize TCRbeta repertoire quantification. TCRdb ran its own pipeline on the public reads, namely fastp trimming at Q25 and MiXCR clone calling, and kept in-frame beta chains. Under each unique CDR3 protein, matching rows form one entry showing the most common genes and DNA. The sample profile shows approximately 980,000 distinct CDR3 sequences; about 29% of them were found once. The ten largest clones take up over 25% of the sample.

The sequencing used PBMCs, mostly from graft donor cells, collected 360 days after TCRalphabeta/CD19-depleted stem cell transplant. The receptors shown here come from a boy in the first two years of life who had a stem cell transplant for SCID, so the T cells may come from the graft donor.

CDR3 protein: CASSFPPFWVTNEKLFF. CDR3 in DNA: TGTGCCAGCAGTTTCCCCCCCTTCTGGGTAACTAATGAAAAACTGTTTTTT. The chain carries TRBV12-3 or TRBV12-4 and TRBJ1-4; no firm D call. This CDR3 is built from 17 residues. Trimming shortened V by 3 bases and J by 1 base, and 15 bases separated the two germline ends.

The chain joins TRBV4-3 to TRBJ1-1; D is ambiguous. The germline gives CDR1 LGHNA, CDR2 YSLEER. Trimming pared 1 base from V and 0 bases from J, leaving 9 bases between. This CDR3 has 15 amino acids. The DNA for the CDR3 is TGCGCCAGCAGCCAAGCCAGCCAGCTGAACACTGAAGCTTTCTTT. Translated, it gives CASSQASQLNTEAFF.

Many counts were recorded for this clonotype. The chain uses TRBV7-2 and TRBJ2-1; TRBD2 matches at 10 bases. After removal of 4 bases from V and 7 bases from J, the junction contained 7 bases not matched to a gene. CDR3 length equals 15 residues. Per the germline V gene, CDR1 is SGHTA and CDR2 is FQGNSA. CDR3 sequence: CASSSQRGGLNEQFF. The CDR3 region has the DNA TGTGCCAGCAGCTCGCAGCGGGGGGGCCTAAATGAGCAGTTCTTC. Drawing the rest from reference TRBV7-2 and TRBJ2-1, the complete variable domain is GAGVSQSPSNKVTEKGKDVELRCDPISGHTALYWYRQSLGQGLEFLIYFQGNSAPDKSGLPSDRFSAERTGGSVSTLTIQRTQQEDSAVYLCASSSQRGGLNEQFFGPGTRLTVL.

This clonotype has at least ten counts. In DNA, the CDR3 is TGTGCCAGCGCTAGGGACACTCTCGACGAGCAGTACTTC. Translation gives CASARDTLDEQYF. The chain uses TRBV2 and TRBJ2-7; D may be TRBD1 (6 bases). The CDR3 spans 13 residues. The V and J ends lost 8 bases and 5 bases respectively, with 16 bases between them. The germline V gene has CDR1 SNHLY and CDR2 FYNNEI.

V gene TRBV12-3 or TRBV12-4 combines with J gene TRBJ2-1; 8 nucleotides match TRBD2. The length of the CDR3 is 19 residues. The V gene end was trimmed by 5 bases and the J gene end by 0 bases; junction bases not matched to a gene: 15. The DNA of the CDR3 is TGTGCCAGCAGTCCGCGGGGGCGGGGGGCACCTTACTCCTACAATGAGCAGTTCTTC. It yields the protein CASSPRGRGAPYSYNEQFF.

This rearrangement joins TRBV6-1 to TRBJ2-7, with a possible D match to TRBD2 (6 bases). Germline V lookup: CDR1 MNHNS, CDR2 SASEGT. The CDR3 totals 13 residues. V was clipped by 8 bases and J by 5 bases, with 16 bases between them. CDR3 in amino acids: CASGTSDSHEQYF. The DNA of the CDR3 is TGTGCCAGCGGGACTTCGGACTCTCACGAGCAGTACTTC.

CDR3 nucleotide sequence: TGTGCCAGCACCCCTAGCGGGTGGGGGGAGACCCAGTACTTC. Protein sequence: CASTPSGWGETQYF. The chain uses TRBV3-1 and TRBJ2-5; 8 positions match TRBD2. V lost 7 bases and J lost 5; bases outside the gene matches: 9. The CDR3 has 14 amino acids. Germline CDR1 reads LGHDT; CDR2 reads YNNKEL (reference sequence).

The V gene is TRBV7-6, the J gene TRBJ1-5; no clear D gene. In germline, CDR1 is SGHVS, CDR2 FNYEAQ. V gave up 3 bases and J gave up 7 bases, with 10 bases separating them. The CDR3 extends over 13 amino acids. CDR3 in DNA: TGTGCCAGCAGCTTGAATCGTCAACAGCCCCAGCATTTT. This translates into CASSLNRQQPQHF.

This clonotype was counted a few times. V is TRBV27 and J is TRBJ1-3, with TRBD1 identical over 9 bases. Germline V gene lookup returns CDR1 MNHEY and CDR2 SMNVEV (reference sequence). Trimming cost V 5 bases and J 7 bases; bases outside gene matches: 3. The CDR3 has 13 amino acids. The CDR3 nucleotides read TGTGCCAGCAGTAGACAGGGGGAGAACACCATATATTTT. Translation gives CASSRQGENTIYF.

The chain recombines TRBV20-1 with TRBJ1-1; TRBD1 agrees at 10 bases. Trimming cost V 5 bases and J 4 bases; bases outside gene matches: 7. The CDR3 length is 14 residues. Germline V lookup: CDR1 DFQATT, CDR2 SNEGSKA (reference sequence). CDR3 DNA: TGCAGTGCTGGGGACAGGGGTTGGGGCACTGAAGCTTTCTTT. Its protein product is CSAGDRGWGTEAFF.

This clonotype turned up a few times. J is TRBJ2-7 and V is TRBV28; a weak D match, TRBD2 (6 bases). Trimming stripped 6 bases from V and 3 bases from J, with 15 bases between. Per the germline V gene, CDR1 is MDHEN and CDR2 is SYDVKM. This CDR3 has 14 amino acids. CDR3 coding DNA: TGTGCCAGCAGCCCTCTCTTGGGAGGCTACGAGCAGTACTTC. Its protein product is CASSPLLGGYEQYF. Looking up the rest from reference TRBV28 and TRBJ2-7 gives the full variable domain: DVKVTQSSRYLVKRTGEKVFLECVQDMDHENMFWYRQDPGLGLRLIYFSYDVKMKEKGDIPEGYSVSREKKERFSLILESASTNQTSMYLCASSPLLGGYEQYFGPGTRLTVT.

This clonotype has a handful of counts. The gene calls are TRBV20-1 and TRBJ1-1, with D maybe TRBD1 (5 bases). Germline CDR1 reads DFQATT; CDR2 reads SNEGSKA (reference sequence). There are 14 residues in the CDR3. Here the CDR3 reads CGSEGEGGGTEAFF. For the CDR3, the DNA is TGCGGGAGCGAAGGGGAGGGCGGCGGCACTGAAGCTTTCTTT.

The rearrangement uses TRBV20-1 and TRBJ2-1, with 8 bases fitting TRBD2. Germline assignment: CDR1 DFQATT and CDR2 SNEGSKA (reference sequence). CDR3 length: 16 residues. V gave up 0 bases and J gave up 5 bases; unmatched junction bases: 9. This chain's CDR3 is CSARESPGGLNNEQFF. The CDR3 DNA reads TGCAGTGCTAGAGAAAGCCCGGGGGGGCTAAACAATGAGCAGTTCTTC.

V and J are TRBV5-1 and TRBJ2-3, with D possibly matching TRBD1 (7 bases). Germline assignment: CDR1 SGHRS and CDR2 YFSETQ. The CDR3 has 16 residues. Trimming removed 4 bases from V and 2 bases from J, with 17 bases in between. Here the CDR3 reads CASSLGGQLHTDTQYF. CDR3 nucleotides: TGCGCCAGCAGCCTGGGGGGACAGCTTCACACAGATACGCAGTATTTT.

This chain uses TRBV12-3 or TRBV12-4 with TRBJ2-1, with a tentative D call TRBD2 (5 bases). The germline V and J ends were trimmed by 2 bases and 3 bases, with 8 bases remaining between them. This CDR3 is 14 amino acids long. The CDR3 region has the DNA TGTGCCAGCAGTTTAACGGGGTACTACAATGAGCAGTTCTTC. Encoded protein: CASSLTGYYNEQFF.

This clonotype showed up just a few times. The CDR3 DNA follows: TGTGCCAGCAGTCCCAGGGTCGGCGGAAACACCATATATTTT. Encoded protein: CASSPRVGGNTIYF. The chain couples TRBV12-3 or TRBV12-4 to TRBJ1-3; possible D gene TRBD1, 5 bases. The germline V and J ends were trimmed by 5 bases and 4 bases, with 12 bases remaining between them. The CDR3 is 14 amino acids.

The J gene is TRBJ2-3, the V gene TRBV20-1; D is unclear. The CDR3 runs to 12 residues. V lost 3 bases, J lost 3 bases, and 7 bases lay in between. The germline gives CDR1 DFQATT, CDR2 SNEGSKA (reference sequence). In DNA, the CDR3 is TGCAGTGCTAGCGGTGAAACAGATACGCAGTATTTT. As protein: CSASGETDTQYF.

The V and J genes are TRBV5-1 and TRBJ1-4; no definite D call. Germline CDR1 and CDR2: SGHRS and YFSETQ. Trimming removed 3 bases at V and 7 bases at J, with 16 bases between. The CDR3 totals 15 residues. This CDR3 is CASSSRTDSREKLFF. The CDR3 DNA follows: TGCGCCAGCAGCTCCCGGACGGATTCACGTGAAAAACTGTTTTTT. The whole variable domain, filled in from reference TRBV5-1 and TRBJ1-4, reads KAGVTQTPRYLIKTRGQQVTLSCSPISGHRSVSWYQQTPGQGLQFLFEYFSETQRNKGNFPGRFSGRQFSNSRSEMNVSTLELGDSALYLCASSSRTDSREKLFFGSGTQLSVL.

The chain carries TRBV20-1 and TRBJ2-2, with 8 bases aligning to TRBD1. The V gene end was trimmed by 3 bases and the J gene end by 1 base; junction bases not matched to a gene: 7. From germline, CDR1 is DFQATT and CDR2 SNEGSKA (reference sequence). This CDR3 spans 16 amino acids. CDR3 DNA: TGCAGTGCTAGTCCAACCGGGACAGGGAACACCGGGGAGCTGTTTTTT. Its protein product is CSASPTGTGNTGELFF.

Only a few counts were recorded for this clonotype. This chain links TRBV20-1 with TRBJ2-1; 11 nucleotides line up with TRBD2. Trimming cost V 2 bases and J 2 bases; bases outside gene matches: 5. Germline CDR1 and CDR2: DFQATT and SNEGSKA (reference sequence). CDR3 length equals 16 residues. The CDR3 loop is CSARRASGGTYNEQFF. Here the CDR3 DNA reads TGCAGTGCTAGAAGAGCTAGCGGGGGGACCTACAATGAGCAGTTCTTC.

Ten or more counts support this clonotype. The genes are TRBV11-2 and TRBJ1-5, with TRBD1 matching 10 bases. V shed 6 bases, J shed 6 bases, and the junction held 2 bases outside the gene matches. The germline CDR1 and CDR2 sequences are SGHAT and FQNNGV. There are 13 residues in the CDR3. The CDR3 reads CASSRDRGQPQHF. The CDR3 coding sequence is TGTGCCAGCAGTCGGGACAGGGGTCAGCCCCAGCATTTT.

This clonotype was recorded a few times. The chain recombines TRBV28 with TRBJ1-5, with TRBD1 matching over 8 bases. Per the germline V gene, CDR1 is MDHEN and CDR2 is SYDVKM. CDR3 length equals 17 residues. J was trimmed by 2 bases and V by 3 bases; bases with no gene match: 9. The CDR3 protein is CASSFWAGGAGNQPQHF. The DNA of the CDR3 is TGTGCCAGCAGTTTTTGGGCAGGGGGCGCGGGCAATCAGCCCCAGCATTTT.

This chain links TRBV10-3 with TRBJ2-3; D assignment may be TRBD1 or TRBD2 (6 bases each). The V end lost 4 bases, the J end lost 4 bases, and 9 bases lay between the germline ends. Germline V gene lookup returns CDR1 ENHRY and CDR2 SYGVKD. This CDR3 has 13 residues. CDR3 bases: TGTGCCATCAGTGCGGGGGCGGCAGATACGCAGTATTTT. Its translation is CAISAGAADTQYF.

This rearrangement joins TRBV4-3 to TRBJ2-1; 9 bases align to TRBD2. The CDR3 is 16 residues long. Germline V lookup: CDR1 LGHNA, CDR2 YSLEER. V lost 4 bases to trimming and J lost 9 bases; unmatched junction nucleotides: 13. As DNA, the CDR3 is TGCGCCAGCAGCCCAGAAGGGCGGGGGGGCACCCGTGAGCAGTTCTTC. As protein: CASSPEGRGGTREQFF.

This chain's CDR3 is CASSLIGGVGAGTGYTF. The CDR3 DNA reads TGTGCCAGCAGTTTAATCGGGGGCGTGGGCGCTGGTACTGGCTACACCTTC. V and J are TRBV28 and TRBJ1-2, with D maybe TRBD1 (6 bases). CDR3 length: 17 amino acids. V gave up 2 bases and J gave up 7 bases, with 23 bases separating them. CDR1 MDHEN and CDR2 SYDVKM come from the germline V gene.

This chain uses TRBV29-1 with TRBJ2-7; 11 bases are shared with TRBD1. Germline CDR1 is SQVTM and CDR2 is ANQGSEA. The CDR3 totals 14 residues. J was trimmed by 3 bases and V by 6 bases; bases with no gene match: 7. CDR3 sequence reads: CSVIPGTGGYEQYF. The CDR3 bases are TGCAGCGTGATCCCCGGGACAGGGGGCTACGAGCAGTACTTC.

This clonotype was counted a single time. J is TRBJ2-5 and V is TRBV12-3 or TRBV12-4; 8 bases fit TRBD1. Losses at the gene ends were 1 base for V and 3 bases for J; bases not matched to a gene: 10. CDR3 length: 17 residues. CDR3 bases: TGTGCCAGCAGTTTAGGGGTCGGCAGGGGGCTGGAAGAGACCCAGTACTTC. Translated: CASSLGVGRGLEETQYF.

This clonotype has a handful of counts. This sequence joins TRBV29-1 and TRBJ2-1, with D possibly TRBD1 on 6 matching bases. The CDR3 has 15 amino acids. Deletions cut 6 bases from V and 4 bases from J, with 19 bases between. Germline V gene data show CDR1 as SQVTM and CDR2 as ANQGSEA. The CDR3 loop is CSVPPWGPTYNEQFF. DNA for the CDR3: TGCAGCGTCCCTCCTTGGGGGCCCACATACAATGAGCAGTTCTTC.

V gene TRBV5-1 combines with J gene TRBJ2-3, with TRBD1 matching over 7 bases. Per the germline V gene, CDR1 is SGHRS and CDR2 is YFSETQ. The CDR3 runs to 17 residues. Trimming cost V 1 base and J 2 bases; bases outside gene matches: 10. The CDR3 DNA reads TGCGCCAGCAGCTTGACGCGGACAGGATATTTCACAGATACGCAGTATTTT. Protein: CASSLTRTGYFTDTQYF.

The V call is TRBV7-6, the J call TRBJ2-5; D uncertain. V was shortened by 1 base and J by 7 bases, with 16 bases between the two germline ends. This CDR3 region has 15 residues. Germline-derived CDR1 and CDR2 are SGHVS and FNYEAQ. The CDR3 reads CASSLGVRGSGTQYF. DNA for the CDR3: TGTGCCAGCAGCTTAGGTGTCAGAGGATCGGGGACCCAGTACTTC.

V gene TRBV24-1 combines with J gene TRBJ2-7; weak D call: TRBD1 (5 bases). The CDR3 contains 15 residues. Trimming shortened V by 0 bases and J by 2 bases, and 10 bases separated the two germline ends. In germline, CDR1 is KGHDR, CDR2 SFDVKD. The CDR3 sequence: CATSDLGDRTYEQYF. DNA for the CDR3: TGTGCCACCAGTGATTTGGGTGACAGAACCTACGAGCAGTACTTC.

The rearrangement uses TRBV2 and TRBJ2-1; TRBD2 might be the D (7 bases). CDR3 size: 14 residues. Between the trimmed V and J ends, which lost 7 bases and 10 bases, there was a span of 20 bases. Germline CDR1 and CDR2: SNHLY and FYNNEI. This chain's CDR3 is CASTWEGGWGEQFF. In DNA, the CDR3 is TGTGCCAGCACCTGGGAGGGGGGATGGGGGGAGCAGTTCTTC.